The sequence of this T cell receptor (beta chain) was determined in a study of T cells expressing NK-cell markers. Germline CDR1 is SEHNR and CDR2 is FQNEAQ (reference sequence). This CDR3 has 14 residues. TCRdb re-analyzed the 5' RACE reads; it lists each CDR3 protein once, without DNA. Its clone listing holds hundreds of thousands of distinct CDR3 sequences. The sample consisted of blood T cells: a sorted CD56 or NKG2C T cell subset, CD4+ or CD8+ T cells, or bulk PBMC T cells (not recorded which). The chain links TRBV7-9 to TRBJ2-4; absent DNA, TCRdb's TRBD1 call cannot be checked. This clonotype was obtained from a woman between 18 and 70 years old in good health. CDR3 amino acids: CATAPGRGMNIQYF.